This T cell receptor (beta chain) was recovered during a study of shared clonotypes between healthy human individuals. Worth noting for this clone: Antigen: not known.

Libraries were prepared by immunoSEQ multiplex PCR; TCRdb keeps only in-frame clonotypes and omits some of them. Of roughly 2 million clones in the sample, around 96% were seen once. General study points: In the sorted subsets, rarefaction showed sequencing was incomplete despite large depth.

Terminally differentiated effector memory CD45RA+ cells were left out of the naive CD8 fraction, which was CD45RO-negative and positively selected for CCR7. Germline CDR1 reads MNHEY; CDR2 reads SVGAGI. The V segment lost 5 bases and the J segment 6 bases; nucleotides outside the gene matches: 6. This CDR3 has 15 residues. J is TRBJ2-2 and V is TRBV6-5; 10 bases agree with TRBD2. The TCR was taken from a man aged 18 to 30 in good health. Sequencing was done on a sample of naive CD8+ T cells sorted from blood. The CDR3 protein is CASSLLAGASGELFF. CDR3 nucleotide sequence: TGTGCCAGCAGTCTTCTAGCGGGGGCTTCCGGGGAGCTGTTTTTT.